This T cell receptor (beta chain) was obtained from a study of neoadjuvant anti-PD-1 for oral cavity cancer (dated by TCRdb to about 2021). Turning to the overall study: Patients mostly received three to four biweekly doses of nivolumab at 3 mg/kg before curative-intent surgical resection. Patients who did not progress were given a fourth nivolumab dose at about day 43 and had definitive surgical resection on days 50-56. The parent correlative cohort included roughly 13 patients, with a roughly 35% response rate. Patients with complete response, partial response or stable disease by RECIST 1.1 were defined as responders, whereas patients with progression were defined as non-responders.

In the germline V gene, CDR1 corresponds to LGHNA and CDR2 to YSLEER. The CDR3 runs 13 residues from the cysteine to the phenylalanine. Of the read, only the CDR3 DNA is kept; its 39 bases are in frame from base 1. Trimming leaves V shorter by 4 bases and J shorter by 6 bases, with the junction holding 5 bases beyond the gene matches. Concerning this clone itself: It has no known antigen specificity. No much larger clonotype is one base removed from it; base qualities were not supplied.

Study-level results and caveats: A higher pretreatment blood Treg/Th17 ratio correlated with both higher pretreatment blood TCRbeta clonality and lower post-treatment tumor TCRbeta clonality. Greater tumor shrinkage correlated with larger post-treatment sizes of preexisting intratumoral clones, which suggests that expansion of preexisting clones contributed to response. The TCR analyses had only a few patients in each response group, and the authors called for validation in larger cohorts.

The time point label here, explained by the study, means: before neoadjuvant nivolumab. The patients had newly diagnosed stage II-IVA oral cavity squamous cell carcinoma and had not received any prior systemic or radiation treatment. The cohort was composed of patients with HPV-negative, locally advanced oral cavity squamous cell carcinoma. The samples were drawn from a longitudinal correlative study tied to a single-arm phase II trial testing neoadjuvant nivolumab in oral cavity squamous cell carcinoma. Genomic DNA-based TCRbeta sequencing was performed on subject-matched pre- and post-treatment PBMCs and tumors from three responders and three non-responders. For tumor tissue, genomic DNA extraction relied on the Maxwell RSC DNA from Tissue kit. For survey sequencing of tumor libraries, mostly roughly 5 ug of input genomic DNA was used, and two replicates were run per sample. Following the manufacturer's instructions, the team built TCRbeta libraries using the immunoSEQ hsTCRbeta kit. Sequencing of the completed libraries took place using an Illumina NovaSeq 6000 S4 flow cell after they had been pooled to approximately 3.3 nM. As for the authors' bioinformatics: The immunoSEQ Analyzer handled quality control and preprocessing of the raw data. The analysis was limited to productive rearrangements, and each clonotype was defined by a unique CDR3 amino acid sequence. Repertoire clonality was estimated as the Gini-Simpson index, which was computed with the R package tcR. Student's t test was used to compare Gini indices, while Pearson correlation assessed associations with tumor size change. TCRdb obtained this table from immuneACCESS and retained in-frame rearrangements with V and J assigned. These tables miss some clones; where compared with another copy, unresolved V genes account for less than half of the shortfall, and the remainder is unexplained. That table is the source of V, J and clone size, and D and trimming were worked out from the DNA. Across this sample there are around 9,700 clones, with under 65% seen only once. Together, the top ten hold roughly 29% of the sample.

Source: tumor tissue, taken before nivolumab (anti-PD-1) treatment. The rearranged chain carries TRBV4-3 and TRBJ2-7; the junction holds 8 bases that match TRBD1. The clonotype was recovered from a person between 35 and 79 years old with oral cavity squamous cell carcinoma. CDR3 loop: CASSLDRVGEQYF. The nucleotide sequence is given as TGCGCCAGCAGCCTGGACAGGGTCGGCGAGCAGTACTTC.